The next 26 T cell receptor beta chains were all read from a single sample in a study of blood T cell repertoires in COVID-19. This table comes from immunoSEQ multiplex PCR, and its TCRdb copy is limited to in-frame clones, with some not included. The table shows 200,000 to 250,000 clones, with approximately 80% occurring only once. The sequenced material came from peripheral blood. These receptors all come from an elderly woman with COVID-19, enrolled during active disease.

V is TRBV7-8 and J is TRBJ1-2; 7 nucleotides match TRBD1. Per germline, CDR1 SGHVS and CDR2 FQNEAQ. Unmatched junction bases numbered 4, after V lost 3 bases and J lost 9 bases. CDR3 length: 12 amino acids. CDR3 nucleotide sequence: TGTGCCAGCAGCTTGGACAGGATGCGCTACACCTTC. Amino acid sequence: CASSLDRMRYTF.

Ten or more counts support this clone. The chain is built from TRBV4-2 and TRBJ1-6, with D perhaps TRBD1 (5 bases). Germline-derived CDR1 and CDR2 are LGHNA and YNFKEQ. This CDR3 has 14 amino acids. Trimming stripped 0 bases from V and 8 bases from J, with 8 bases between. The CDR3 region has the DNA TGTGCCAGCAGCCAAGATGGGGCCGATTCACCCCTCCACTTT. Amino acids: CASSQDGADSPLHF.

This clone was counted a few times. The V call is TRBV4-1, the J call TRBJ2-2; TRBD1 aligns across 8 bases. Germline V gene sequence: CDR1 MGHRA, CDR2 YSYEKL. The CDR3 length is 15 residues. The V gene end was trimmed by 6 bases and the J gene end by 9 bases; junction bases not matched to a gene: 12. The CDR3 DNA follows: TGCGCCAGCAGTAAGGCTCAGGGGGCGCCTCGGGAGCTGTTTTTT. This translates into CASSKAQGAPRELFF.

The rearrangement joins TRBV7-9 to TRBJ2-1; weak D call: TRBD2 (6 bases). Germline V CDR1 and CDR2: SEHNR, FQNEAQ (reference sequence). V was pared by 3 bases and J by 4 bases, with 22 bases between. This CDR3 is built from 18 residues. Here the CDR3 reads CASSLTKFAGSRYNEQFF. The CDR3 DNA reads TGTGCCAGCAGCTTGACAAAGTTTGCCGGGAGCAGGTACAATGAGCAGTTCTTC.

The V gene is TRBV7-9, the J gene TRBJ1-4; D ambiguous. With 3 bases removed from V and 7 bases from J, the gap between germline ends came to 6 bases. There are 12 residues in the CDR3. Germline CDR1 and CDR2: SEHNR and FQNEAQ (reference sequence). The CDR3 DNA reads as TGTGCCAGCAGCTTTGTAGCTGAAAAACTGTTTTTT. Translating gives CASSFVAEKLFF.

The chain combines TRBV25-1 with TRBJ1-4, with D tentatively TRBD1 (5 bases). This CDR3 is built from 14 residues. Between the trimmed V and J ends, which lost 5 bases and 4 bases, there was a span of 11 bases. Germline CDR1 MGHDK, CDR2 SYGVNS. Here the CDR3 DNA reads TGTGCCAGCAGTTTAGGGGCTGGTAATGAAAAACTGTTTTTT. Its translation: CASSLGAGNEKLFF. Drawing the rest from reference TRBV25-1 and TRBJ1-4, the complete variable domain is EADIYQTPRYLVIGTGKKITLECSQTMGHDKMYWYQQDPGMELHLIHYSYGVNSTEKGDLSSESTVSRIRTEHFPLTLESARPSHTSQYLCASSLGAGNEKLFFGSGTQLSVL.

The genes are TRBV19 and TRBJ1-2, with 7 bases matching TRBD1. Looked up from germline, CDR1 is LNHDA and CDR2 is SQIVND (reference sequence). Trimming removed 11 bases from V and 4 bases from J; junction bases left unmatched: 7. The CDR3 extends over 12 amino acids. The CDR3 spells CASQDRPYGYTF. The DNA of the CDR3 is TGTGCCTCCCAGGACAGGCCCTATGGCTACACCTTC.

The CDR3 DNA reads TGCGCCAGCAGCCAAGATAAAATGCAGGGGCTCTCACCCCTCCACTTT. This translates into CASSQDKMQGLSPLHF. The chain combines TRBV4-1 with TRBJ1-6; weak D call: TRBD1 (6 bases). CDR1 and CDR2 from the germline V gene are MGHRA and YSYEKL. CDR3 size: 16 residues. Trimming shortened V by 0 bases and J by 10 bases, and 16 bases separated the two germline ends.

The chain combines TRBV3-1 (or the pseudogene TRBV3-2) with TRBJ2-5; possibly TRBD1 or TRBD2 for D (7 bases each). Germline values: CDR1 LGHDT, CDR2 YNNKEL (reference sequence). V was clipped by 10 bases and J by 1 base, with 10 bases between them. The CDR3 is made up of 12 amino acids. The DNA for the CDR3 is TGTGCCACCAGGGGGGGCCAAGAGACCCAGTACTTC. Its protein product is CATRGGQETQYF.

This clone has a single count. CDR3 bases: TGTGCCACCAGTGATCCGGGACAAGCCTACACCTTC. Amino acid sequence: CATSDPGQAYTF. The rearrangement uses TRBV24-1 and TRBJ1-2; possibly TRBD1 for D (6 bases). Trimming left V 3 bases short and J 10 bases short, with 11 bases between. This CDR3 is 12 amino acids long. Germline CDR1 and CDR2: KGHDR and SFDVKD.

The chain recombines TRBV3-1 (or the pseudogene TRBV3-2) with TRBJ2-1; TRBD2 matches at 9 bases. The CDR3 consists of 13 residues. Trimming cost V 8 bases and J 2 bases; bases outside gene matches: 1. Germline V gene lookup returns CDR1 LGHDT and CDR2 YNNKEL (reference sequence). This CDR3 reads CASGGGAYNEQFF. In DNA form, the CDR3 reads TGTGCCAGCGGCGGGGGGGCCTACAATGAGCAGTTCTTC.

This clone was counted once. This chain uses TRBV4-1 with TRBJ2-5; the match to TRBD1 covers 9 bases. The junction had 3 bases not matched to a gene; V was cut back by 6 bases and J by 4 bases. Germline V lookup: CDR1 MGHRA, CDR2 YSYEKL. The CDR3 contains 13 residues. The CDR3 DNA reads TGCGCCAGCAGGCGACAGGGGGGAGAGACCCAGTACTTC. Protein: CASRRQGGETQYF.

This chain links TRBV24-1 with TRBJ1-5; TRBD1 matches 8 bases. J lost 4 bases, V lost 2 bases, and 0 bases had no gene match. This CDR3 has 14 residues. CDR1 is KGHDR and CDR2 is SFDVKD in the germline V gene. The CDR3 region has the DNA TGTGCCACCAGTGATTACAGGGGGAATCAGCCCCAGCATTTT. Protein product: CATSDYRGNQPQHF.

The chain carries TRBV11-2 and TRBJ2-5; a weak D match, TRBD1 (6 bases). Germline V gene data show CDR1 as SGHAT and CDR2 as FQNNGV. V lost 5 bases to trimming and J lost 5 bases, with 18 bases between them. This CDR3 has 15 residues. The chain's CDR3 is CASSRTGTLVETQYF. The CDR3, as DNA: TGTGCCAGCAGCCGCACAGGGACCCTAGTCGAGACCCAGTACTTC.

The chain recombines TRBV12-5 with TRBJ2-1, with 7 bases that match TRBD2. In germline, CDR1 is LGHNT, CDR2 FRNRAP. This CDR3 contains 12 residues. V dropped 3 bases and J dropped 10; count of bases not matched to a gene: 3. DNA for the CDR3: TGTGCTAGTGGTTTCGGGAGGACAGAGCAGTTCTTC. Encoded protein: CASGFGRTEQFF.

This chain links TRBV15 with TRBJ1-4; 8 bases are shared with TRBD1. The V and J ends lost 1 base and 7 bases, in that order; junction bases with no gene match: 5. The germline gives CDR1 LNHNV, CDR2 YYDKDF (reference sequence). The CDR3 extends over 15 amino acids. The CDR3 DNA reads as TGTGCCACCAGCAGAGCAGGGGGCGTCGGTGAAAAACTGTTTTTT. It codes for CATSRAGGVGEKLFF.

The chain carries TRBV3-1 (or the pseudogene TRBV3-2) and TRBJ1-4; D gene ambiguous. The CDR3 sequence is 11 residues long. The V gene's germline CDR1 is LGHDT and CDR2 YNNKEL (reference sequence). Trimming removed 3 bases at V and 10 bases at J, with 6 bases between. Here the CDR3 reads CASSQLGKLFF. CDR3 coding DNA: TGTGCCAGCAGCCAGCTAGGAAAACTGTTTTTT.

This chain connects TRBV5-6 to TRBJ2-7; D is possibly TRBD1 (7 bases). CDR1 is SGHDT and CDR2 is YYEEEE in the germline V gene. The CDR3 has 13 residues. The germline V and J ends were trimmed by 8 bases and 1 base, with 13 bases remaining between them. CDR3 loop: CARGGQHSYEQYF. CDR3 DNA: TGTGCCAGGGGGGGACAGCATTCCTACGAGCAGTACTTC.

The chain combines TRBV3-1 (or the pseudogene TRBV3-2) with TRBJ2-4; TRBD2 agrees at 7 bases. Germline values: CDR1 LGHDT, CDR2 YNNKEL (reference sequence). The length of the CDR3 is 15 residues. V gave up 0 bases and J gave up 7 bases; unmatched junction bases: 6. The DNA of the CDR3 is TGTGCCAGCAGCCAAGATAGGGGAGGGGCCAACATTCAGTACTTC. It translates to CASSQDRGGANIQYF.

The chain combines TRBV18 with TRBJ1-6; TRBD1 matches 8 bases. J was trimmed by 6 bases and V by 4 bases; bases with no gene match: 2. Germline lookup yields CDR1 KGHSH and CDR2 LQKENI. This CDR3 comprises 14 residues. Here the CDR3 DNA reads TGTGCCAGCTCACTAGGACAGGGTAATTCACCCCTCCACTTT. This codes for CASSLGQGNSPLHF.

Of note for this clone: Sequence at one end of the junction differs from germline and may be a read error. The CDR3, as DNA: TGTGCTAGCAGCTTAGAGAGCGGGAAACCCTGGGTGGACAATGAGCAGTTCTTC. Protein product: CASSLESGKPWVDNEQFF. This sequence joins TRBV7-7 and TRBJ2-1; 7 nucleotides align to TRBD2. CDR3 length: 18 amino acids. CDR1 SSHAT and CDR2 FNYEAQ come from the germline V gene (reference sequence).

In nucleotides, the CDR3 is TGTGCCAGCAGCTCCCAAGAGCGGGGTTCCTACGAGCAGTACTTC. It is translated as CASSSQERGSYEQYF. V gene TRBV7-3 combines with J gene TRBJ2-7, with 7 positions matching TRBD2. Germline V lookup: CDR1 SGHTA, CDR2 FQGTGA. With V trimmed by 4 bases and J by 1 base, 7 bases remained unmatched. CDR3 size: 15 residues.

J is TRBJ1-1 and V is TRBV5-5, with no clear D. The CDR3 consists of 14 residues. Per germline, CDR1 SGHKS and CDR2 YYEKEE (reference sequence). V was trimmed by 0 bases and J by 1 base, leaving 7 bases between them. DNA for the CDR3: TGTGCCAGCAGCTTGGCACACCCGAACACTGAAGCTTTCTTT. Its protein is CASSLAHPNTEAFF.

The rearrangement joins TRBV28 to TRBJ2-3; D call uncertain. The CDR3 consists of 19 residues. V was clipped by 3 bases and J by 2 bases, with 24 bases between them. Germline V gene lookup returns CDR1 MDHEN and CDR2 SYDVKM. The CDR3 DNA follows: TGTGCCAGCAGTTTCCCCCCCTCCGGAGCTCACCGAGACACAGATACGCAGTATTTT. It codes for CASSFPPSGAHRDTDTQYF.

V gene TRBV7-8 combines with J gene TRBJ1-3, with D possibly matching TRBD1 (5 bases). There are 15 residues in the CDR3. Germline V gives CDR1 SGHVS, CDR2 FQNEAQ. The V and J ends lost 8 bases and 1 base respectively, with 15 bases between them. CDR3 residues: CASGLGRSSGNTIYF. CDR3 nucleotide sequence: TGTGCCAGCGGGCTGGGGCGGTCTTCTGGAAACACCATATATTTT. Full variable domain (rest looked up from reference TRBV7-8 and TRBJ1-3): GAGVSQSPRYKVAKRGQDVALRCDPISGHVSLFWYQQALGQGPEFLTYFQNEAQLDKSGLPSDRFFAERPEGSVSTLKIQRTQQEDSAVYLCASGLGRSSGNTIYFGEGSWLTVV.

This chain uses TRBV2 with TRBJ2-7; TRBD1 is a possible D gene (6 bases). The germline V gene has CDR1 SNHLY and CDR2 FYNNEI. Trimming took off 4 bases at V and 2 bases at J, with 12 bases between the two ends. There are 14 residues in the CDR3. The DNA of the CDR3 is TGTGCCAGCAGTGTAGGGGGTACGACCTACGAGCAGTACTTC. It specifies CASSVGGTTYEQYF.